Sample share makes the clone carrying this T cell receptor (beta chain) medium-sized. Its specificity is not known. The CDR3 length is 13 residues. The V end lost 10 bases, the J end lost 0 bases, and 10 bases lay between the germline ends. This entry comes from a study of metastatic and nonmetastatic thyroid tumors. Study as a whole: Repertoire data that came from the blood and tumor or nodule tissue of malignant and benign thyroid patients were compared.

Study processing details: To classify distant metastasis in papillary thyroid cancer, a model was built from CDR3 differences across clinicopathological groups. MiXCR reprocessed the PCR reads for TCRdb. The authors' filters were not applied to this entry. The sample has about 22,000 clones, 36% seen once. Study results and caveats: Patients with malignant thyroid tumors reportedly had significantly higher TCR beta diversity than those with benign nodules, in blood and tumor.

None of the patients had undergone any treatment ahead of thyroid surgery. Sequencing was done on a sample of blood. The sequence was obtained from a male donor with papillary thyroid cancer or a benign thyroid nodule (not recorded which). Some clones in this sample may be carry-over from other donors' samples. This chain links TRBV12-3 or TRBV12-4 with TRBJ1-3; D not certain. DNA for the CDR3: TGTGCCATGGACGCTCGCTCTGGAAACACCATATATTTT. This gives the protein CAMDARSGNTIYF.